The clone carrying this TCR beta chain was detected only a few times. Its matching antigen is unknown. Use of 60 Vbeta and 13 Jbeta primers characterized the PCR. Produced via immunoSEQ multiplex PCR; TCRdb's table is partial and in-frame only. Of roughly 120,000 clones listed, 70% to 80% are singletons. This specimen belongs to a study of cytomegalovirus exposure and HLA in healthy donors. Findings and caveats of the study: Highly shared sequence variants in one cluster were likely a sequencing artifact. Reports indicated that the classifier achieved high specificity and sensitivity in diagnosing cytomegalovirus status. Productive status was seen about 90% or about 30% of the time for most TCR beta V segments in an earlier analysis. Later findings reportedly placed an Asian-associated ancestry cluster below the approximately 650-donor mean for N-insertions.

V lost 0 bases and J lost 5, with 19 bases in between. This CDR3 is built from 17 residues. Per the germline V gene, CDR1 is MGHRA and CDR2 is YSYEKL. The sample was PBMCs. The chain employs TRBV4-1 and TRBJ2-5, with TRBD2 as a possible D gene (6 bases). This TCR was sampled from a woman aged 18-35 years in good health and CMV-seronegative. The CDR3 DNA reads TGCGCCAGCAGCCAAGAGGCGACTGGAGGGAAAAAGGAGACCCAGTACTTC. Translating gives CASSQEATGGKKETQYF.